This T cell receptor beta chain stems from a study of cytomegalovirus exposure and HLA in healthy donors. Study overall: Most donors, more than 80% of 398 genotyped, fell in the Caucasian-associated ancestry cluster.

V was trimmed by 4 bases and J by 10 bases, leaving 10 bases between them. The length of the CDR3 is 11 residues. The germline V gene has CDR1 SGHVS and CDR2 FQNEAQ. Findings and limits, study-wide: Some V segments (TRBV6-2 and TRBV6-3 among them) were excluded as indistinguishable. Published work reported that the classifier diagnosed cytomegalovirus status with high specificity and sensitivity.

In the PCR, 60 Vbeta and 13 Jbeta primers were used. This table comes from immunoSEQ multiplex PCR, and its TCRdb copy is limited to in-frame clones, with some not included. The sample consists of roughly 92,000 clones, 80% of them appearing once. About this clone itself: What it binds is unknown.

J is TRBJ1-1 and V is TRBV7-8; no definite D call. The sample taken for sequencing was PBMCs. The sequence came from a man aged 50 or older in good health and CMV-seropositive. The DNA for the CDR3 is TGTGCCAGCAGCTCGGGGTTCGGAGCTTTCTTT. Its protein is CASSSGFGAFF.